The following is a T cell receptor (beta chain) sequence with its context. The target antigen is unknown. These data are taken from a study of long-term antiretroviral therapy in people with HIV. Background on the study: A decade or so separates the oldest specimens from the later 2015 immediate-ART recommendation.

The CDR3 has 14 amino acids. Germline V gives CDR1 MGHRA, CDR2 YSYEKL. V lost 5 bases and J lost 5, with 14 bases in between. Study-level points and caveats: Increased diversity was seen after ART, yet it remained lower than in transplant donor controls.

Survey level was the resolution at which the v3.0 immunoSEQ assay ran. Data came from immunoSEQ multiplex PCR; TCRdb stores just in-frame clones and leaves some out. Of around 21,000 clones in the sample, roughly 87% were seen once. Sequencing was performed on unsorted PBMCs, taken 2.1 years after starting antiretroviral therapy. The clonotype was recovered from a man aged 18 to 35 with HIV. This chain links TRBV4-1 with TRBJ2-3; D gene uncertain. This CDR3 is CASSKTVLGDTQYF. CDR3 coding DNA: TGCGCCAGCAGCAAGACGGTCCTGGGAGATACGCAGTATTTT.